One and the same sample provided the 17 T cell receptor beta chains below, sequenced in a study of blood T cell repertoires in COVID-19. Data came from immunoSEQ multiplex PCR; TCRdb stores just in-frame clones and leaves some out. The table lists around 120,000 clones, around 80% of them singletons, with 20% to 25% in the top ten. The material sequenced was peripheral blood. The receptor set was obtained from a man between 65 and 80 years old with active or convalescent COVID-19.

This clone was detected only a few times. An end of the junction does not agree with germline; a read error may underlie this. The gene calls are TRBV7-6 and TRBJ2-4; tentatively, D is TRBD1 (6 bases). Per germline, CDR1 SGHVS and CDR2 FNYEAQ. This CDR3 is built from 14 residues. CDR3 sequence: CASSLAQGTDIQYF. The DNA of the CDR3 is TGTGCCAGCAGCCTAGCACAGGGTACGGACATTCAGTACTTC. The full variable domain, rest sourced from reference TRBV7-6 and TRBJ2-4, is GAGVSQSPRYKVTKRGQDVALRCDPISGHVSLYWYRQALGQGPEFLTYFNYEAQQDKSGLPNDRFSAERPEGSISTLTIQRTEQRDSAMYRCASSLAQGTDIQYFGAGTRLSVL.

The genes are TRBV6-5 and TRBJ2-2; D is possibly TRBD2 (5 bases). The CDR3 totals 14 residues. CDR1 and CDR2 (germline): MNHEY, SVGAGI. The V and J ends lost 0 bases and 7 bases respectively, with 9 bases between them. In DNA, the CDR3 is TGTGCCAGCAGTTACTCTAGCGCTAACGGGGAGCTGTTTTTT. It is translated as CASSYSSANGELFF.

This clone was recorded once. J is TRBJ2-1 and V is TRBV29-1; TRBD2 agrees at 10 bases. The ends lost 7 bases at V and 9 bases at J; junction bases unmatched: 18. Per the germline V gene, CDR1 is SQVTM and CDR2 is ANQGSEA. The CDR3 sequence is 16 residues long. In nucleotides, the CDR3 is TGCAGCGCCCTTCTAGCGGGAGTTGGTATGTCAAGTGAGCAGTTCTTC. Protein product: CSALLAGVGMSSEQFF.

The V gene is TRBV2, the J gene TRBJ1-2; 7 positions agree with TRBD1. V dropped 4 bases and J dropped 0; count of bases not matched to a gene: 5. The CDR3 runs 15 residues. Germline V gives CDR1 SNHLY, CDR2 FYNNEI. The CDR3, as DNA: TGTGCCAGCAGTGCCTCGGGACAGTCTAACTATGGCTACACCTTC. This encodes CASSASGQSNYGYTF. The entire variable domain, with the rest obtained from reference TRBV2 and TRBJ1-2, is as follows: EPEVTQTPSHQVTQMGQEVILRCVPISNHLYFYWYRQILGQKVEFLVSFYNNEISEKSEIFDDQFSVERPDGSNFTLKIRSTKLEDSAMYFCASSASGQSNYGYTFGSGTRLTVV.

The table lists this clone with a few counts. The rearrangement uses TRBV28 and TRBJ1-1; TRBD1 agrees at 7 bases. Germline loops: CDR1 MDHEN, CDR2 SYDVKM. V dropped 5 bases and J dropped 5; count of bases not matched to a gene: 11. CDR3 length: 15 amino acids. The CDR3 region has the DNA TGTGCCAGCAGTGCCGAGGGGGCGGCGAGAACTGAAGCTTTCTTT. It encodes CASSAEGAARTEAFF.

Points on this clone: The identical CDR3 is also encoded by other nucleotide sequences in the sample. This sequence joins TRBV15 and TRBJ2-7; D call uncertain. Germline CDR1 reads LNHNV; CDR2 reads YYDKDF (reference sequence). The CDR3 contains 13 residues. The V end lost 0 bases, the J end lost 1 base, and 4 bases lay between the germline ends. The CDR3 DNA reads TGTGCCACCAGCAGAGACAGTTCCTACGAGCAGTACTTC. Translated, it gives CATSRDSSYEQYF. Combining the CDR3 with reference TRBV15 and TRBJ2-7 gives the whole variable domain DAMVIQNPRYQVTQFGKPVTLSCSQTLNHNVMYWYQQKSSQAPKLLFHYYDKDFNNEADTPDNFQSRRPNTSFCFLDIRSPGLGDTAMYLCATSRDSSYEQYFGPGTRLTVT.

The chain employs TRBV6-5 and TRBJ1-5; D gene uncertain. Germline V gene sequence: CDR1 MNHEY, CDR2 SVGAGI. The CDR3 is 14 amino acids. The V end was cut by 6 bases, the J end by 7 bases, with 16 bases between. In DNA form, the CDR3 reads TGTGCCAGCAGGACGGGTCCTTTGGAACAGCCCCAGCATTTT. It specifies CASRTGPLEQPQHF.

This clone appeared a few times. The chain carries TRBV7-8 and TRBJ1-5; 8 bases line up with TRBD1. The germline CDR1 and CDR2 sequences are SGHVS and FQNEAQ. The V gene end was trimmed by 1 base and the J gene end by 3 bases; junction bases not matched to a gene: 5. The CDR3 loop spans 16 amino acids. The DNA of the CDR3 is TGTGCCAGCAGCTTAGGGACAGGGAGGAACAATCAGCCCCAGCATTTT. Its translation is CASSLGTGRNNQPQHF.

The gene calls are TRBV30 and TRBJ2-2, with 7 nucleotides matching TRBD1. The CDR3 sequence is 14 residues long. The germline V gene has CDR1 GTSNPN and CDR2 SVGIG (reference sequence). After removal of 8 bases from V and 0 bases from J, the junction contained 6 bases not matched to a gene. CDR3 amino acids: CARDGTANTGELFF. CDR3 coding DNA: TGTGCCCGCGACGGGACAGCGAACACCGGGGAGCTGTTTTTT.

The chain is built from TRBV19 and TRBJ1-2, with 7 bases matching TRBD1. Germline lookup yields CDR1 LNHDA and CDR2 SQIVND (reference sequence). The CDR3 length is 14 residues. The V segment lost 5 bases and the J segment 1 base; nucleotides outside the gene matches: 4. DNA of the CDR3: TGTGCCAGTAGTTCTGCAGGGGGTAACTATGGCTACACCTTC. This sequence encodes CASSSAGGNYGYTF.

This chain uses TRBV21-1 with TRBJ1-5; the table's D gene call, TRBD1, was not cross checked with the DNA. TRBV21-1 constitutes a pseudogene. The CDR3 extends over 18 amino acids. The CDR3 loop reads CASRTGIHQRYSNQPQHF. Written as DNA, the CDR3 is TGTGCCAGCAGGACAGGGATTCACCAACGCTATAGCAATCAGCCCCAGCATTTT.

J is TRBJ2-5 and V is TRBV27, with D possibly TRBD1 on 6 matching bases. The germline V gene has CDR1 MNHEY and CDR2 SMNVEV (reference sequence). The V and J ends lost 5 bases and 1 base respectively, with 14 bases between them. There are 15 residues in the CDR3. Written as DNA, the CDR3 is TGTGCCAGCAGTCCTATTACAGGGTTCCAAGAGACCCAGTACTTC. It codes for CASSPITGFQETQYF.

This chain connects TRBV11-2 to TRBJ2-2; the match to TRBD2 covers 13 bases. After removal of 5 bases from V and 4 bases from J, the junction contained 4 bases not matched to a gene. Germline V gives CDR1 SGHAT, CDR2 FQNNGV. This CDR3 contains 16 residues. The CDR3 bases are TGTGCCAGCAGCCGCACTAGCGGGAGGGCCACCGGGGAGCTGTTTTTT. Translating gives CASSRTSGRATGELFF. Using reference TRBV11-2 and TRBJ2-2 for the parts outside the CDR3, the full variable domain is EAGVAQSPRYKIIEKRQSVAFWCNPISGHATLYWYQQILGQGPKLLIQFQNNGVVDDSQLPKDRFSAERLKGVDSTLKIQPAKLEDSAVYLCASSRTSGRATGELFFGEGSRLTVL.

V and J are TRBV7-2 and TRBJ1-1; tentative D call: TRBD1 (6 bases). Germline V CDR1 and CDR2: SGHTA, FQGNSA. The CDR3 has 14 amino acids. Trimming took 5 bases from V and 5 from J, leaving 15 bases between them. The DNA for the CDR3 is TGTGCCAGCAGCCTCAGTCCAGGGGCGACTGAAGCTTTCTTT. It codes for CASSLSPGATEAFF.

This sequence joins TRBV11-3 and TRBJ2-7; the match to TRBD1 covers 7 bases. The ends lost 2 bases at V and 5 bases at J; junction bases unmatched: 3. Germline CDR1 and CDR2: SGHNT and YENEEA. The CDR3 spans 13 residues. The CDR3 nucleotides are TGTGCCAGCAGCTTAAACAGGGGACACGAGCAGTACTTC. Encoded protein: CASSLNRGHEQYF.

V is TRBV7-3 and J is TRBJ2-7; 8 nucleotides align to TRBD1. Germline V CDR1 and CDR2: SGHTA, FQGTGA. The CDR3 spans 13 residues. V shed 6 bases and J 3 bases; nucleotides not matched to a gene: 4. Here the CDR3 DNA reads TGTGCCAGCAGTCGTGACAGGGGCTACGAGCAGTACTTC. Encoded protein: CASSRDRGYEQYF.

The V call is TRBV13, the J call TRBJ2-7, with a possible D match to TRBD1 (6 bases). Per the germline V gene, CDR1 is PRHDT and CDR2 is FYEKMQ (reference sequence). The germline V and J ends were trimmed by 5 bases and 5 bases, with 16 bases remaining between them. The CDR3 length is 14 residues. CDR3 amino acids: CASSLDQGNHEQYF. CDR3 bases: TGTGCCAGCAGCCTCGATCAGGGGAACCACGAGCAGTACTTC. The full variable domain, its missing parts supplied by reference TRBV13 and TRBJ2-7, is AAGVIQSPRHLIKEKRETATLKCYPIPRHDTVYWYQQGPGQDPQFLISFYEKMQSDKGSIPDRFSAQQFSDYHSELNMSSLELGDSALYFCASSLDQGNHEQYFGPGTRLTVT.